The present T cell receptor beta chain was sequenced within a study of blood T cell repertoires in COVID-19. Across the whole study: Italy, Spain and the United States were the sources of the convalescent and acute COVID-19 samples.

The CDR3 sequence is 15 residues long. The V gene's germline CDR1 is SGDLS and CDR2 YYNGEE. V lost 0 bases, J lost 2 bases, and 3 bases stayed unmatched. Assay: immunoSEQ multiplex PCR; the TCRdb copy retains only in-frame clones and omits some. The table has 80,000 to 100,000 clones, around 90% seen once; the top ten hold 1.8%. The chain joins TRBV9 to TRBJ1-1; 8 nucleotides agree with TRBD1. The receptor's source is a human donor with active COVID-19. The donor label of this sample is uncertain. The sample taken for sequencing was peripheral blood. The CDR3 loop is CASSVGAGGNTEAFF. The CDR3 DNA follows: TGTGCCAGCAGCGTAGGAGCAGGGGGCAACACTGAAGCTTTCTTT.